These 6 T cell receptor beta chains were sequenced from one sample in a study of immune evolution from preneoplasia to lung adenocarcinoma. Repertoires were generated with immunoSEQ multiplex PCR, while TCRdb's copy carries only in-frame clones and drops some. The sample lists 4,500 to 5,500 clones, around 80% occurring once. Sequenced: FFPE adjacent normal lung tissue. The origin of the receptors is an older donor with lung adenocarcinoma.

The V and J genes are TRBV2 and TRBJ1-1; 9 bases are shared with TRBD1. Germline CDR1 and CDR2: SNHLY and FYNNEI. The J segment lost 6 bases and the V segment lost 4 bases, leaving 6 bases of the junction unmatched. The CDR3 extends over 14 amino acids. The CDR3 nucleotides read TGTGCCAGCAGTGCTGGACAGGGGATCTCTGAAGCTTTCTTT. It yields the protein CASSAGQGISEAFF.

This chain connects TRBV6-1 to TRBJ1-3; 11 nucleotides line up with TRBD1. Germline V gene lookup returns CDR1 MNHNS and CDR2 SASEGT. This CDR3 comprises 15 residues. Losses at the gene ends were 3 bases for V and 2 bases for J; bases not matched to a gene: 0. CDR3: CASSEDRGPGNTIYF. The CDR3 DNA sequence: TGTGCCAGCAGTGAGGACAGGGGGCCTGGAAACACCATATATTTT.

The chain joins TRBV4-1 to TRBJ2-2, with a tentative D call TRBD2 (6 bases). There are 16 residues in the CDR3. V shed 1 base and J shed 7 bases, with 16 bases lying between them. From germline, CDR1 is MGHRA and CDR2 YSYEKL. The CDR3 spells CASSQGLARTSGELFF. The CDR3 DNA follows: TGCGCCAGCAGCCAAGGGCTAGCGCGTACCAGCGGGGAGCTGTTTTTT.

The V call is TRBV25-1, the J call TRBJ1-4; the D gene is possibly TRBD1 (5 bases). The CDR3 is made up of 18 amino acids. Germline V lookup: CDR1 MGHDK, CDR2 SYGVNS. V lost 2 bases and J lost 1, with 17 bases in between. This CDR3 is CASSEMGEGRRTNEKLFF. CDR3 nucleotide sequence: TGTGCCAGCAGTGAAATGGGGGAAGGACGGCGAACTAATGAAAAACTGTTTTTT.

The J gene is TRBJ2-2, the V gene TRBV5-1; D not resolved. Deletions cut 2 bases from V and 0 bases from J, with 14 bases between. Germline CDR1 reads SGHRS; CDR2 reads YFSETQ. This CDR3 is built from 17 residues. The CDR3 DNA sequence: TGCGCCAGCAGCTTCGGACCGGGTCGAGCGAACACCGGGGAGCTGTTTTTT. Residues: CASSFGPGRANTGELFF.

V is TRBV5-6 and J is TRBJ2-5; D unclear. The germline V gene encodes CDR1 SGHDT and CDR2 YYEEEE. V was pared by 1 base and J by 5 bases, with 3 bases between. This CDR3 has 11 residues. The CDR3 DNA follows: TGTGCCAGCAGCTTGTATGAGACCCAGTACTTC. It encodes CASSLYETQYF.